The 30 T cell receptor beta chains given below trace back to one sample, sequenced in a study of blood T cell repertoires in COVID-19. Sequencing was performed with immunoSEQ multiplex PCR; in TCRdb, only in-frame clones are kept and a portion is missing. The table lists tens of thousands of clones, approximately 88% of them singletons. Sequencing input: peripheral blood. These receptors were collected from a human donor in a cohort sampled during active COVID-19.

A few counts support this clone. The chain has TRBV6-5 and TRBJ2-5, with a tentative D call TRBD2 (5 bases). The CDR3 contains 13 residues. Trimming removed 7 bases at V and 2 bases at J, with 11 bases between. CDR1 and CDR2 (germline): MNHEY, SVGAGI. The CDR3 bases are TGTGCCAGCACCAGGACTGGGCAAGAGACCCAGTACTTC. It codes for CASTRTGQETQYF.

This chain uses TRBV25-1 with TRBJ1-6; D gene ambiguous. Germline values: CDR1 MGHDK, CDR2 SYGVNS. The ends were cut back, 1 base at V and 7 bases at J, with 8 bases in the middle. CDR3 length: 14 residues. CDR3 residues: CASSEFRGNSPLHF. The CDR3 DNA is TGTGCCAGCAGTGAATTCAGAGGGAATTCACCCCTCCACTTT.

The rearrangement joins TRBV19 to TRBJ2-4, with a tentative D call TRBD1 (6 bases). The V and J ends lost 5 bases and 1 base respectively, with 12 bases between them. Germline V CDR1 and CDR2: LNHDA, SQIVND (reference sequence). CDR3 length: 15 amino acids. CDR3 in DNA: TGTGCCAGTAGTGCTCAGGGGTCGGCCAAAAACATTCAGTACTTC. This codes for CASSAQGSAKNIQYF.

V is TRBV6-2 or TRBV6-3 and J is TRBJ2-7, with D uncertain. Germline V gives CDR1 MNHEY, CDR2 SVGEGT. With 6 bases removed from V and 0 bases from J, the gap between germline ends came to 15 bases. This CDR3 is built from 15 residues. CDR3 nucleotides: TGTGCCAGCAGCCCTTTGCGTACTCACTCCTACGAGCAGTACTTC. This encodes CASSPLRTHSYEQYF.

This rearrangement joins TRBV7-8 to TRBJ2-1, with 11 bases that match TRBD2. Germline assignment: CDR1 SGHVS and CDR2 FQNEAQ. CDR3 length: 16 residues. With 5 bases clipped from V and 3 bases from J, the junction kept 6 bases outside the gene matches. CDR3 residues: CASSPTLAGGYNEQFF. The CDR3 DNA follows: TGTGCCAGCAGCCCAACGCTAGCGGGGGGCTACAATGAGCAGTTCTTC.

The chain carries TRBV11-2 and TRBJ1-1; no reliable D call. The CDR3 is 13 amino acids. Per germline, CDR1 SGHAT and CDR2 FQNNGV. Trimming took 5 bases from V and 0 from J, leaving 7 bases between them. This chain's CDR3 is CASSLELNTEAFF. DNA for the CDR3: TGTGCCAGCAGCCTGGAGTTGAACACTGAAGCTTTCTTT.

The chain uses TRBV5-8 and TRBJ2-1, with TRBD2 matching over 10 bases. J was trimmed by 3 bases and V by 0 bases; bases with no gene match: 6. CDR3 size: 17 residues. Germline V gene lookup returns CDR1 SGHTS and CDR2 YDEGEE. CDR3 sequence reads: CASSLASGSGGYNEQFF. For the CDR3, the DNA is TGTGCCAGCAGCTTGGCTAGCGGGAGCGGGGGCTACAATGAGCAGTTCTTC.

The genes are TRBV6-5 and TRBJ2-7; 9 bases fit TRBD2. The germline V gene has CDR1 MNHEY and CDR2 SVGAGI. The V gene end was trimmed by 6 bases and the J gene end by 7 bases; junction bases not matched to a gene: 4. CDR3 size: 12 residues. CDR3 in DNA: TGTGCCAGCAGACGGACTAGCGATGAGCAGTACTTC. The encoded protein is CASRRTSDEQYF.

The chain uses TRBV5-4 and TRBJ2-1; possible D gene TRBD2, 6 bases. The germline V and J ends were trimmed by 4 bases and 0 bases, with 11 bases remaining between them. Germline values: CDR1 SGHNT, CDR2 YYREEE (reference sequence). The CDR3 loop spans 15 amino acids. CDR3 sequence (DNA): TGTGCCAGCAGCCAGGGACTCGCCTCCTACAATGAGCAGTTCTTC. This translates into CASSQGLASYNEQFF.

V is TRBV9 and J is TRBJ2-3; 10 nucleotides line up with TRBD2. V lost 4 bases and J lost 1; bases outside the gene matches: 9. In germline, CDR1 is SGDLS, CDR2 YYNGEE. There are 17 residues in the CDR3. CDR3 region: CASSSWTSGGGTDTQYF. CDR3 bases: TGTGCCAGCAGCTCTTGGACTAGCGGAGGGGGCACAGATACGCAGTATTTT.

The V gene is TRBV5-6, the J gene TRBJ2-1; 11 bases map to TRBD1. This CDR3 is 15 amino acids long. V was clipped by 0 bases and J by 9 bases; unmatched bases: 5. Germline V gene lookup returns CDR1 SGHDT and CDR2 YYEEEE. DNA of the CDR3: TGTGCCAGCAGCTTGGCGGACAGGGGGCTCGGTGAGCAGTTCTTC. Amino acids: CASSLADRGLGEQFF.

The chain's CDR3 is CASSQRDKTNYGYTF. CDR3 bases: TGTGCCAGTAGTCAACGGGACAAAACTAACTATGGCTACACCTTC. The chain recombines TRBV19 with TRBJ1-2; a possible D gene is TRBD1 (6 bases). This CDR3 is built from 15 residues. From germline, CDR1 is LNHDA and CDR2 SQIVND (reference sequence). Trimming removed 5 bases from V and 0 bases from J, with 13 bases in between.

The chain combines TRBV6-2 or TRBV6-3 with TRBJ1-5; no reliable D call. Germline assignment: CDR1 MNHEY and CDR2 SVGEGT. V gave up 5 bases and J gave up 2 bases, with 13 bases separating them. The CDR3 contains 15 residues. As DNA, the CDR3 is TGTGCCAGCAGTACAGAGACACACGGCAATCAGCCCCAGCATTTT. Encoded protein: CASSTETHGNQPQHF.

This chain uses TRBV6-6 with TRBJ2-7; the match to TRBD1 covers 10 bases. CDR3 size: 13 residues. Unmatched junction bases numbered 3, after V lost 7 bases and J lost 3 bases. CDR1 MNHNY and CDR2 SVGAGI come from the germline V gene (reference sequence). In DNA, the CDR3 is TGTGCCAGCACTAGGGACAGGGGCTACGAGCAGTACTTC. It codes for CASTRDRGYEQYF.

The V call is TRBV7-2, the J call TRBJ2-7, with a tentative D call TRBD2 (5 bases). Germline values: CDR1 SGHTA, CDR2 FQGNSA. V was shortened by 6 bases and J by 7 bases, with 16 bases between the two germline ends. CDR3 length equals 13 residues. Here the CDR3 reads CASSLRGLGEQYF. CDR3 sequence (DNA): TGTGCCAGCAGTCTCCGGGGATTGGGAGAGCAGTACTTC.

This clone has just one count. The rearrangement uses TRBV7-8 and TRBJ1-4, with TRBD1 matching over 8 bases. The germline V gene has CDR1 SGHVS and CDR2 FQNEAQ. CDR3 length equals 14 residues. The ends lost 3 bases at V and 7 bases at J; junction bases unmatched: 4. DNA of the CDR3: TGTGCCAGCAGCTTCCAGGACAGGGCTGAAAAACTGTTTTTT. It translates to CASSFQDRAEKLFF.

The chain employs TRBV4-2 and TRBJ2-1; tentatively, D is TRBD2 (6 bases). The CDR3 extends over 14 amino acids. Germline CDR1 reads LGHNA; CDR2 reads YNFKEQ. The V end was cut by 3 bases, the J end by 5 bases, with 11 bases between. Here the CDR3 reads CASSHQTSNNEQFF. The CDR3 nucleotides read TGTGCCAGCAGCCACCAGACTAGTAACAATGAGCAGTTCTTC.

The rearrangement uses TRBV30 and TRBJ1-1; the D is unclear. Germline V gene lookup returns CDR1 GTSNPN and CDR2 SVGIG (reference sequence). This CDR3 comprises 14 residues. V lost 1 base and J 4 bases, leaving 13 bases between the germline ends. The CDR3 here is CAWSAAGQSTEAFF. As DNA, the CDR3 is TGTGCCTGGAGTGCGGCAGGTCAGAGCACTGAAGCTTTCTTT.

The chain is built from TRBV6-5 and TRBJ1-1; 7 bases align to TRBD1. The CDR3 sequence is 14 residues long. After removal of 2 bases from V and 1 base from J, the junction contained 1 base not matched to a gene. Germline CDR1 is MNHEY and CDR2 is SVGAGI. Here the CDR3 reads CASSYNRGNTEAFF. The CDR3 DNA sequence: TGTGCCAGCAGTTACAACAGGGGGAACACTGAAGCTTTCTTT.

This clone was seen a few times. V and J are TRBV5-1 and TRBJ2-2, with D perhaps TRBD2 (5 bases). Germline CDR1 is SGHRS and CDR2 is YFSETQ. The CDR3 totals 15 residues. The ends were cut back, 10 bases at V and 6 bases at J, with 22 bases in the middle. The DNA of the CDR3 is TGCGCCTGTTTCTCGGGATCAGCGGCGTCCGGGGAGCTGTTTTTT. This sequence encodes CACFSGSAASGELFF.

The chain is built from TRBV6-1 and TRBJ1-4, with TRBD1 as a possible D gene (6 bases). Germline V gives CDR1 MNHNS, CDR2 SASEGT. CDR3 size: 17 residues. Trimming stripped 4 bases from V and 3 bases from J, with 18 bases between. The CDR3: CASSGRGPGGPNEKLFF. The CDR3 DNA reads as TGTGCCAGCAGTGGAAGAGGCCCCGGGGGGCCTAATGAAAAACTGTTTTTT.

This sequence joins TRBV6-1 and TRBJ2-1; 14 bases align to TRBD2. The germline CDR1 and CDR2 sequences are MNHNS and SASEGT. This CDR3 comprises 16 residues. J was trimmed by 8 bases and V by 3 bases; bases with no gene match: 6. The CDR3 loop reads CASSEGLAGVIYEQFF. CDR3 DNA: TGTGCCAGCAGTGAGGGACTAGCGGGAGTTATCTATGAGCAGTTCTTC.

The table lists this clone with a count of one. This chain joins TRBV19 and TRBJ2-7, with 7 bases lining up with TRBD1. Per germline, CDR1 LNHDA and CDR2 SQIVND (reference sequence). V lost 5 bases, J lost 8 bases, and 21 bases stayed unmatched. The CDR3 contains 17 residues. The CDR3 DNA follows: TGTGCCAGTAGTCTATCCTTCGGTAGGGGGCACTCTACGAAGCAGTACTTC. Translation gives CASSLSFGRGHSTKQYF.

This rearrangement joins TRBV11-2 to TRBJ1-1; D call uncertain. Trimming cost V 1 base and J 4 bases, with 10 bases left between them. Germline V lookup: CDR1 SGHAT, CDR2 FQNNGV. This CDR3 contains 14 residues. This CDR3 is CASSLGHRGTEAFF. CDR3 DNA: TGTGCCAGCAGCTTAGGACACCGGGGCACTGAAGCTTTCTTT. Full variable domain (remainder filled in from reference TRBV11-2 and TRBJ1-1): EAGVAQSPRYKIIEKRQSVAFWCNPISGHATLYWYQQILGQGPKLLIQFQNNGVVDDSQLPKDRFSAERLKGVDSTLKIQPAKLEDSAVYLCASSLGHRGTEAFFGQGTRLTVV.

The CDR3 protein is CASTQGQLNTEAFF. The CDR3 region has the DNA TGTGCCAGTACCCAGGGACAGTTGAACACTGAAGCTTTCTTT. The rearrangement links TRBV19 to TRBJ1-1; 7 nucleotides line up with TRBD1. With V trimmed by 7 bases and J by 0 bases, 5 bases remained unmatched. The CDR3 is made up of 14 amino acids. Germline assignment: CDR1 LNHDA and CDR2 SQIVND (reference sequence).

The chain combines TRBV10-2 with TRBJ1-4, with TRBD1 matching 7 bases. Trimming removed 3 bases from V and 7 bases from J; junction bases left unmatched: 5. The V gene's germline CDR1 is WSHSY and CDR2 SAAADI. The CDR3 totals 14 residues. CDR3 residues: CASSEQGQTEKLFF. The CDR3 DNA follows: TGCGCCAGCAGTGAACAGGGACAGACTGAAAAACTGTTTTTT.

The CDR3 spells CASSPGTYNEQFF. CDR3 in DNA: TGTGCCAGCAGCCCCGGGACCTACAATGAGCAGTTCTTC. The J gene is TRBJ2-1, the V gene TRBV11-3; weak D call: TRBD2 (5 bases). Germline V gene data show CDR1 as SGHNT and CDR2 as YENEEA. The CDR3 loop spans 13 amino acids. Trimming removed 5 bases at V and 2 bases at J, with 7 bases between.

This sequence joins TRBV12-3 or TRBV12-4 and TRBJ2-4, with TRBD2 identical over 9 bases. After removal of 6 bases from V and 6 bases from J, the junction contained 3 bases not matched to a gene. The CDR3 consists of 13 residues. The CDR3 loop reads CASSLTSGNIQYF. CDR3 coding DNA: TGTGCCAGCAGCCTGACTAGCGGAAACATTCAGTACTTC.

CDR3: CASSPEGIYNEQFF. The CDR3 DNA is TGTGCCAGCTCACCGGAGGGGATCTACAATGAGCAGTTCTTC. The chain links TRBV18 to TRBJ2-1, with D maybe TRBD2 (6 bases). The CDR3 runs to 14 residues. Germline CDR1 KGHSH, CDR2 LQKENI. With 3 bases removed from V and 3 bases from J, the gap between germline ends came to 9 bases.

The J gene is TRBJ1-5, the V gene TRBV12-3 or TRBV12-4; D not certain. The CDR3 is made up of 13 amino acids. V lost 5 bases and J lost 6, with 11 bases in between. This CDR3 is CASSPAGGQPQHF. The CDR3 nucleotides read TGTGCCAGCAGTCCTGCTGGAGGTCAGCCCCAGCATTTT.